Below are 15 T cell receptor beta chains sequenced from a single sample in a study of T cells in narcolepsy. Data came from immunoSEQ multiplex PCR; TCRdb stores just in-frame clones and leaves some out. The data contain over 40,000 clones, 70% to 90% of them seen just once; the ten biggest clones take up around 1.2%. Sample: CD45RA- memory CD4+ T cells from PBMCs. The source is a human donor with narcolepsy.

This chain connects TRBV5-1 to TRBJ1-1, with TRBD1 matching over 7 bases. CDR1 SGHRS and CDR2 YFSETQ come from the germline V gene. The CDR3 runs to 17 residues. V dropped 3 bases and J dropped 5; count of bases not matched to a gene: 16. CDR3 amino acids: CASSSQTTGTGLTEAFF. The DNA of the CDR3 is TGCGCCAGCAGCTCCCAAACGACAGGGACGGGCCTAACTGAAGCTTTCTTT.

The rearrangement uses TRBV10-3 and TRBJ1-1, with unresolved D. V lost 4 bases, J lost 6 bases, and 15 bases lay in between. The germline CDR1 and CDR2 sequences are ENHRY and SYGVKD. The CDR3 has 14 residues. CDR3 nucleotide sequence: TGTGCCATCAGTGGGTCAGGAGGGAATTCTGAAGCTTTCTTT. It is translated as CAISGSGGNSEAFF.

This clone has a handful of counts. The chain links TRBV7-8 to TRBJ1-1; possible D gene TRBD1, 5 bases. The CDR3 is made up of 14 amino acids. V was shortened by 1 base and J by 1 base, with 7 bases between the two germline ends. Germline CDR1 and CDR2: SGHVS and FQNEAQ. The CDR3 loop is CASSLGRENTEAFF. The CDR3 region has the DNA TGTGCCAGCAGCTTAGGCAGGGAGAACACTGAAGCTTTCTTT.

This chain links TRBV19 with TRBJ1-5; the D is unclear. CDR1 is LNHDA and CDR2 is SQIVND in the germline V gene (reference sequence). V lost 9 bases, J lost 0 bases, and 18 bases lay in between. CDR3 length: 16 amino acids. The CDR3 reads CASDVGAGYSNQPQHF. Here the CDR3 DNA reads TGTGCCAGCGACGTTGGAGCGGGTTATAGCAATCAGCCCCAGCATTTT. The full variable domain, its missing parts supplied by reference TRBV19 and TRBJ1-5, is DGGITQSPKYLFRKEGQNVTLSCEQNLNHDAMYWYRQDPGQGLRLIYYSQIVNDFQKGDIAEGYSVSREKKESFPLTVTSAQKNPTAFYLCASDVGAGYSNQPQHFGDGTRLSIL.

The chain carries TRBV5-5 and TRBJ2-1; 7 bases agree with TRBD1. CDR1 and CDR2 (germline): SGHKS, YYEKEE (reference sequence). CDR3 length: 18 residues. J lost 2 bases, V lost 4 bases, and 15 bases had no gene match. The CDR3 sequence is CASSRLARDRVAYNEQFF. CDR3 bases: TGTGCCAGCAGCCGGCTGGCAAGAGACAGGGTAGCCTACAATGAGCAGTTCTTC.

The chain combines TRBV10-3 with TRBJ2-1; possible D gene TRBD2, 5 bases. Germline lookup yields CDR1 ENHRY and CDR2 SYGVKD. The CDR3 is 12 residues long. Trimming cost V 6 bases and J 5 bases, with 8 bases left between them. The CDR3 nucleotides read TGTGCCATCAGGGGTAGCGACAATGAGCAGTTCTTC. Its translation: CAIRGSDNEQFF.

As DNA, the CDR3 is TGTGCCAGCAGCCCTCCAGGGGTTGCTGAAAAACTGTTTTTT. This translates into CASSPPGVAEKLFF. V gene TRBV7-9 combines with J gene TRBJ1-4; D possibly corresponds to TRBD1 (6 bases). V was clipped by 5 bases and J by 7 bases, with 14 bases between them. Germline V lookup: CDR1 SEHNR, CDR2 FQNEAQ (reference sequence). CDR3 size: 14 residues.

In DNA form, the CDR3 reads TGTGCCAGTACCCCCACTGGGTTAGCCGGGGAGCAGTACTTC. It specifies CASTPTGLAGEQYF. The chain recombines TRBV19 with TRBJ2-7; D call uncertain. Germline V gene sequence: CDR1 LNHDA, CDR2 SQIVND (reference sequence). This CDR3 is 14 amino acids long. Trimming took 7 bases from V and 7 from J, leaving 20 bases between them.

The chain joins TRBV7-3 to TRBJ2-1; 7 bases are shared with TRBD2. This CDR3 contains 15 residues. Trimming took 4 bases from V and 3 from J; bases not matched to a gene: 6. In germline, CDR1 is SGHTA, CDR2 FQGTGA. CDR3 sequence: CASSSQGGFYNEQFF. CDR3 bases: TGTGCCAGCAGCTCTCAGGGAGGGTTCTACAATGAGCAGTTCTTC.

The chain recombines TRBV18 with TRBJ1-5; D unresolved. Germline CDR1 KGHSH, CDR2 LQKENI. The CDR3 runs to 16 residues. Trimming took off 0 bases at V and 1 base at J, with 10 bases between the two ends. CDR3 sequence: CASSPPPGGSNQPQHF. Written as DNA, the CDR3 is TGTGCCAGCTCACCACCGCCGGGAGGCAGCAATCAGCCCCAGCATTTT.

The V call is TRBV6-1, the J call TRBJ1-1, with 12 bases identical to TRBD1. This CDR3 contains 14 residues. CDR1 MNHNS and CDR2 SASEGT come from the germline V gene. V lost 3 bases, J lost 7 bases, and 3 bases stayed unmatched. CDR3 nucleotides: TGTGCCAGCAGTGACGGGACAGGGGGCATTGAAGCTTTCTTT. This gives the protein CASSDGTGGIEAFF.

This clone has just a few counts. This chain connects TRBV29-1 to TRBJ2-2; D not resolved. Germline CDR1 is SQVTM and CDR2 is ANQGSEA. The V and J ends lost 6 bases and 1 base respectively, with 12 bases between them. This CDR3 has 14 residues. CDR3 DNA: TGCAGCGTAAGGGCAGCCGAGAACACCGGGGAGCTGTTTTTT. Its protein product is CSVRAAENTGELFF.

The gene calls are TRBV19 and TRBJ1-2; tentative D call: TRBD1 (5 bases). CDR3 length: 17 amino acids. Germline loops: CDR1 LNHDA, CDR2 SQIVND (reference sequence). Trimming left V 10 bases short and J 0 bases short, with 24 bases between. The CDR3 region is CATNSLTGTRANYGYTF. CDR3 nucleotide sequence: TGTGCCACCAATTCCCTGACCGGGACCCGAGCTAACTATGGCTACACCTTC.

The chain employs TRBV5-1 and TRBJ2-3; TRBD2 aligns across 11 bases. Per germline, CDR1 SGHRS and CDR2 YFSETQ. The CDR3 has 16 amino acids. Trimming at V came to 2 bases and at J to 6 bases, leaving 8 bases not matched to a gene. CDR3 in amino acids: CASSLLTSGGRDTQYF. The CDR3 nucleotides are TGCGCCAGCAGCTTACTTACTAGCGGGGGCCGGGATACGCAGTATTTT. The full variable domain, its missing parts supplied by reference TRBV5-1 and TRBJ2-3, is KAGVTQTPRYLIKTRGQQVTLSCSPISGHRSVSWYQQTPGQGLQFLFEYFSETQRNKGNFPGRFSGRQFSNSRSEMNVSTLELGDSALYLCASSLLTSGGRDTQYFGPGTRLTVL.

This rearrangement joins TRBV2 to TRBJ2-3; 7 nucleotides match TRBD2. V trimming: 2 bases; J trimming: 1 base; junction bases outside the gene matches: 3. The CDR3 totals 15 residues. Per the germline V gene, CDR1 is SNHLY and CDR2 is FYNNEI. CDR3 amino acids: CASSELTSGTDTQYF. CDR3 coding DNA: TGTGCCAGCAGTGAATTAACTAGCGGCACAGATACGCAGTATTTT.